One sample yielded the 26 T cell receptor beta chains listed below, sequenced in a study of T cells in Graves' hyperthyroidism and ophthalmopathy. Using RNA transcripts as the source, TCR beta CDR3 regions were amplified. RT-PCR in the first round (using the HTBI primer set) targeted the TCR CDR3. TCRdb independently ran MiXCR on the multiplex PCR reads; one entry per CDR3 protein. The sample consists of around 700,000 distinct CDR3 sequences, roughly 32% of them appearing once. The specimen was blood. The receptor source for this set is a middle-aged woman with Graves' hyperthyroidism.

Only a few counts were recorded for this clonotype. This chain joins TRBV28 and TRBJ1-2; 9 nucleotides match TRBD1. The junction had 5 bases not matched to a gene; V was cut back by 8 bases and J by 4 bases. The CDR3 length is 13 residues. CDR1 is MDHEN and CDR2 is SYDVKM in the germline V gene. For the CDR3, the DNA is TGTGCCAGCCTGAGGGGACAGGGCTATGGCTACACCTTC. This translates into CASLRGQGYGYTF.

The V and J genes are TRBV7-9 and TRBJ1-2; 8 bases fit TRBD1. Germline-derived CDR1 and CDR2 are SEHNR and FQNEAQ (reference sequence). The CDR3 contains 15 residues. V lost 5 bases, J lost 6 bases, and 11 bases stayed unmatched. The CDR3, as DNA: TGTGCCAGCAGCGGGCCAGGGGGCGCTCTTAATGGCTACACCTTC. As protein: CASSGPGGALNGYTF.

The chain links TRBV5-5 to TRBJ1-2; the D gene is possibly TRBD1 (5 bases). Germline V gives CDR1 SGHKS, CDR2 YYEKEE (reference sequence). V dropped 1 base and J dropped 13 bases, with 20 bases sitting between them. This CDR3 region has 14 residues. Here the CDR3 DNA reads TGTGCCAGCAGCTTGTGGGGGGAAGCCAAATACGGCACCTTC. Translated: CASSLWGEAKYGTF.

This chain uses TRBV19 with TRBJ1-5, with D unresolved. V was cut by 0 bases and J by 6 bases, with 24 bases left in between. CDR3 length: 19 residues. CDR1 and CDR2 from the germline V gene are LNHDA and SQIVND (reference sequence). CDR3 loop: CASSIELLRGGIAGQPQHF. The CDR3 region has the DNA TGTGCCAGTAGTATAGAGCTACTTCGCGGAGGGATCGCGGGTCAGCCCCAGCATTTT.

This clonotype has more than one count but fewer than ten. The V call is TRBV6-5, the J call TRBJ1-2, with a possible D match to TRBD1 (5 bases). The CDR3 contains 14 residues. Per the germline V gene, CDR1 is MNHEY and CDR2 is SVGAGI. Trimming cost V 2 bases and J 4 bases, with 11 bases left between them. The DNA for the CDR3 is TGTGCCAGCAGTTACGTTGACAGCTTCTATGGCTACACCTTC. This codes for CASSYVDSFYGYTF.

This clonotype has a count of ten or more. The rearrangement joins TRBV20-1 to TRBJ1-6; possible D gene TRBD1, 5 bases. Trimming shortened V by 1 base and J by 7 bases, and 14 bases separated the two germline ends. Germline V CDR1 and CDR2: DFQATT, SNEGSKA (reference sequence). The CDR3 length is 15 residues. Written as DNA, the CDR3 is TGCAGTGCTAGAGCCCCAGGGCCACGGAATTCACCCCTCCACTTT. This encodes CSARAPGPRNSPLHF.

The V and J genes are TRBV29-1 and TRBJ1-2; no firm D call. This CDR3 is 11 amino acids long. The V gene's germline CDR1 is SQVTM and CDR2 ANQGSEA. V lost 6 bases to trimming and J lost 7 bases, with 12 bases between them. The CDR3 nucleotides read TGCAGCGTATGGCTTTTGGGTGGCTACACCTTC. It yields the protein CSVWLLGGYTF.

This clonotype has at least ten counts. Here the CDR3 DNA reads TGTGCCATCAGGGAGGAACCGGGTTCCGGGGAGCTGTTTTTT. It codes for CAIREEPGSGELFF. The V gene is TRBV10-3, the J gene TRBJ2-2, with a possible D match to TRBD2 (5 bases). Germline CDR1 and CDR2: ENHRY and SYGVKD. Trimming removed 6 bases from V and 6 bases from J, with 14 bases in between. The length of the CDR3 is 14 residues.

This clonotype occurred many times. CDR3: CATSDGGNDEQYF. The CDR3, as DNA: TGTGCCACCAGTGATGGGGGGAACGACGAGCAGTACTTC. The chain joins TRBV24-1 to TRBJ2-7, with a possible D match to TRBD2 (6 bases). Trimming shortened V by 3 bases and J by 5 bases, and 10 bases separated the two germline ends. Germline assignment: CDR1 KGHDR and CDR2 SFDVKD. The CDR3 contains 13 residues.

The rearrangement uses TRBV6-5 and TRBJ2-5; the D gene is possibly TRBD2 (6 bases). CDR3 length: 15 amino acids. V was clipped by 5 bases and J by 5 bases, with 18 bases between them. Germline values: CDR1 MNHEY, CDR2 SVGAGI. This chain's CDR3 is CASSEARGVLETQYF. In DNA, the CDR3 is TGTGCCAGCAGTGAAGCGCGCGGGGTATTGGAGACCCAGTACTTC.

This chain joins TRBV6-2 or TRBV6-3 and TRBJ2-7; 8 positions match TRBD2. This CDR3 is 16 amino acids long. Losses at the gene ends were 0 bases for V and 6 bases for J; bases not matched to a gene: 10. The germline V gene has CDR1 MNHEY and CDR2 SVGEGT. CDR3 DNA: TGTGCCAGCAGTTACTCAGGAGTCGGGAGGGTAGGCGAGCAGTACTTC. Amino acid sequence: CASSYSGVGRVGEQYF.

The chain has TRBV20-1 and TRBJ2-5; 7 bases fit TRBD2. Germline V gives CDR1 DFQATT, CDR2 SNEGSKA (reference sequence). This CDR3 is built from 12 residues. This CDR3 reads CSTSAGRSTQYF. The CDR3, as DNA: TGCAGCACTAGCGCAGGGCGGTCGACCCAGTACTTC.

This clonotype was seen repeatedly, ten times or more. The V gene is TRBV7-9, the J gene TRBJ1-4; TRBD1 matches 9 bases. The CDR3 covers 15 residues. The V and J ends lost 2 bases and 7 bases, in that order; junction bases with no gene match: 5. CDR1 is SEHNR and CDR2 is FQNEAQ in the germline V gene (reference sequence). In DNA, the CDR3 is TGTGCCAGCAGCTTAACGGGACAGGGACGTGAAAAACTGTTTTTT. Amino acid sequence: CASSLTGQGREKLFF.

This clonotype was recorded many times. The rearrangement joins TRBV7-9 to TRBJ1-2; 8 bases fit TRBD1. The CDR3 is 15 residues long. The V gene end was trimmed by 4 bases and the J gene end by 3 bases; junction bases not matched to a gene: 7. Germline CDR1 reads SEHNR; CDR2 reads FQNEAQ (reference sequence). CDR3 sequence (DNA): TGTGCCAGCAGCTCCTACTACAGGGGGGACTATGGCTACACCTTC. Its translation is CASSSYYRGDYGYTF. Using reference TRBV7-9 and TRBJ1-2 for the parts outside the CDR3, the full variable domain is DTGVSQNPRHKITKRGQNVTFRCDPISEHNRLYWYRQTLGQGPEFLTYFQNEAQLEKSRLLSDRFSAERPKGSFSTLEIQRTEQGDSAMYLCASSSYYRGDYGYTFGSGTRLTVV.

V is TRBV2 and J is TRBJ1-3; no firm D call. The CDR3 has 16 residues. CDR1 is SNHLY, CDR2 FYNNEI, per germline. Trimming pared 7 bases from V and 0 bases from J, leaving 16 bases between. Here the CDR3 reads CASTASPGDSGNTIYF. CDR3 coding DNA: TGTGCCAGCACCGCGAGCCCAGGAGACTCTGGAAACACCATATATTTT.

This clonotype was detected many times. The chain couples TRBV7-2 to TRBJ1-6, with no clear D. V was shortened by 1 base and J by 3 bases, with 7 bases between the two germline ends. The CDR3 contains 15 residues. The germline CDR1 and CDR2 sequences are SGHTA and FQGNSA. Here the CDR3 DNA reads TGTGCCAGCAGCTTAGTGGGATTCTATAATTCACCCCTCCACTTT. This gives the protein CASSLVGFYNSPLHF.

The rearrangement joins TRBV7-2 to TRBJ2-7, with 8 bases aligning to TRBD2. Germline trimming cut 5 bases from V and 4 bases from J; bases unmatched to any gene: 13. CDR1 SGHTA and CDR2 FQGNSA come from the germline V gene. This CDR3 comprises 16 residues. The CDR3 coding sequence is TGTGCCAGCAGCCAAAACCCCGGGGGGGGCGGGTACGAGCAGTACTTC. It codes for CASSQNPGGGGYEQYF. The variable domain in full, with the rest retrieved from reference TRBV7-2 and TRBJ2-7, is GAGVSQSPSNKVTEKGKDVELRCDPISGHTALYWYRQSLGQGLEFLIYFQGNSAPDKSGLPSDRFSAERTGGSVSTLTIQRTQQEDSAVYLCASSQNPGGGGYEQYFGPGTRLTVT.

This clonotype has ten or more counts. This chain links TRBV19 with TRBJ2-7, with D perhaps TRBD1 or TRBD2 (5 bases each). This CDR3 spans 14 amino acids. Trimming cost V 7 bases and J 0 bases, with 13 bases left between them. CDR1 and CDR2 from the germline V gene are LNHDA and SQIVND (reference sequence). Written as DNA, the CDR3 is TGTGCCAGTACCAGGGACGGAGACTCCTACGAGCAGTACTTC. Its protein is CASTRDGDSYEQYF.

The chain is built from TRBV7-2 and TRBJ1-4, with TRBD1 identical over 8 bases. Germline V CDR1 and CDR2: SGHTA, FQGNSA. The CDR3 covers 15 residues. With V trimmed by 4 bases and J by 5 bases, 6 bases remained unmatched. CDR3 DNA sequence: TGTGCCAGCAGCTCCAGAACAGGGGGGAATGAAAAACTGTTTTTT. It translates to CASSSRTGGNEKLFF.

This clonotype was seen a few times. The chain recombines TRBV19 with TRBJ1-3; no definite D call. Germline values: CDR1 LNHDA, CDR2 SQIVND (reference sequence). Trimming stripped 1 base from V and 0 bases from J, with 7 bases between. The CDR3 length is 15 residues. In DNA form, the CDR3 reads TGTGCCAGTAGTATAGCGAAAACCTCTGGAAACACCATATATTTT. This codes for CASSIAKTSGNTIYF.

This chain links TRBV27 with TRBJ2-2; D unclear. CDR3 length: 14 residues. Looked up from germline, CDR1 is MNHEY and CDR2 is SMNVEV (reference sequence). V lost 1 base, J lost 4 bases, and 7 bases lay in between. The DNA of the CDR3 is TGTGCCAGCAGTTTATATCGGTCCACCGGGGAGCTGTTTTTT. Protein: CASSLYRSTGELFF.

This chain links TRBV2 with TRBJ1-5; 9 bases agree with TRBD1. This CDR3 region has 12 residues. The junction had 7 bases not matched to a gene; V was cut back by 6 bases and J by 13 bases. Germline CDR1 is SNHLY and CDR2 is FYNNEI. CDR3 bases: TGTGCCAGCAGGACCGGGACAGGGCCTCAGCATTTT. Its translation is CASRTGTGPQHF.

This clonotype was observed at least ten times. This sequence joins TRBV7-2 and TRBJ1-1; D remains unclear. This CDR3 has 13 amino acids. V lost 2 bases to trimming and J lost 7 bases, with 11 bases between them. Germline assignment: CDR1 SGHTA and CDR2 FQGNSA. Written as DNA, the CDR3 is TGTGCCAGCAGCTTACCAAACCTCTATGAAGCTTTCTTT. Protein sequence: CASSLPNLYEAFF.

This clonotype came up many times. V usage is TRBV7-9 and J usage is TRBJ2-5; a weak D match, TRBD2 (5 bases). The germline gives CDR1 SEHNR, CDR2 FQNEAQ (reference sequence). CDR3 size: 13 residues. V lost 4 bases, J lost 4 bases, and 10 bases lay in between. CDR3 coding DNA: TGTGCCAGCAGCTCCGGACTCGGAGAGACCCAGTACTTC. Translation gives CASSSGLGETQYF.

The rearrangement uses TRBV2 and TRBJ1-6, with D possibly being TRBD1 (5 bases). Per the germline V gene, CDR1 is SNHLY and CDR2 is FYNNEI. CDR3 size: 17 residues. V was cut by 3 bases and J by 9 bases, with 21 bases left in between. CDR3 bases: TGTGCCAGCAGTGATGGGACGCGCGCTACCGGGGGTTCACCCCTCCACTTT. Translation: CASSDGTRATGGSPLHF. Variable domain in full (rest from reference TRBV2 and TRBJ1-6): EPEVTQTPSHQVTQMGQEVILRCVPISNHLYFYWYRQILGQKVEFLVSFYNNEISEKSEIFDDQFSVERPDGSNFTLKIRSTKLEDSAMYFCASSDGTRATGGSPLHFGNGTRLTVT.

Concerning this clonotype itself: An end of the junction does not agree with germline; a read error may underlie this. The chain couples TRBV10-2 to TRBJ1-1; TRBD1 matches at 8 bases. Germline CDR1 and CDR2: WSHSY and SAAADI. CDR3 length: 13 amino acids. CDR3 nucleotides: TGTGCCAGCAGATCCGGACAGGGCACTGAAGCTTTCTTT. Amino acids: CASRSGQGTEAFF.